Listed below are T cell receptor beta chains from one sample, sequenced in a study of T-cell memory formation after mild COVID-19. TCRdb reprocessed the 5' RACE reads via MiXCR and lists one record per CDR3 protein. The sample carries more than 120,000 distinct CDR3 sequences, 15% to 20% recorded once. Sequenced input: PBMCs or a T cell subset sorted from them (not recorded which). The receptors were gathered from an adult woman who had mild COVID-19 (a few samples of this study predate the infection). Cell type and time point are not known. CDR3s include the opening cysteine and the closing phenylalanine or tryptophan. A D gene is named only where the DNA matches it firmly. The size of a clone is reported for some rows only, either as once, few or many, or as a class for expanded clones.

v_gene: TRBV20-1
abundance: few
d_gene: .
j_gene: TRBJ2-3
CDR3nt: TGCAGTGCTAGCCCGACGGAGGGGTACACAGATACGCAGTATTTT
CDR3aa: CSASPTEGYTDTQYF

v_gene: TRBV20-1
abundance: .
d_gene: TRBD1
j_gene: TRBJ2-5
CDR3nt: TGCAGTGCTAGAGGACAGGGGGGGCACGCGGCCCAGTACTTC
CDR3aa: CSARGQGGHAAQYF

v_gene: TRBV7-6
abundance: .
d_gene: TRBD1
j_gene: TRBJ2-3
CDR3nt: TGTGCCAGCAGCTTAGCGGGACAGGGAGTGACAGATACGCAGTATTTT
CDR3aa: CASSLAGQGVTDTQYF

v_gene: TRBV5-6
abundance: .
d_gene: .
j_gene: TRBJ1-2
CDR3nt: TGTGCCAGCAGCTTGGATGGCAGGGACTATGGCTACACCTTC
CDR3aa: CASSLDGRDYGYTF

v_gene: TRBV2
abundance: few
d_gene: .
j_gene: TRBJ2-1
CDR3nt: TGTGCCAGCAGTGGGGAATCTGGGCAGTTCTTC
CDR3aa: CASSGESGQFF

v_gene: TRBV5-1
abundance: few
d_gene: .
j_gene: TRBJ2-3
CDR3nt: TGCGCCAGCAGGAATCAGGGTATTTTGCCAGATACGCAGTATTTT
CDR3aa: CASRNQGILPDTQYF

v_gene: TRBV25-1
abundance: once
d_gene: .
j_gene: TRBJ2-3
CDR3nt: TGTGCCAGCAGTGAATCTACCGGAAGCACAGATACGCAGTATTTT
CDR3aa: CASSESTGSTDTQYF

v_gene: TRBV1
abundance: .
d_gene: .
j_gene: TRBJ2-1
CDR3nt: TGCACCAGCAGCCAGACCGGGACTAGGGACAATGAGCAGTTCTTC
CDR3aa: CTSSQTGTRDNEQFF

v_gene: TRBV7-2
abundance: .
d_gene: .
j_gene: TRBJ2-5
CDR3nt: TGTGCCAGCAGCTTAAAACGGGGATACCAAGAGACCCAGTACTTC
CDR3aa: CASSLKRGYQETQYF

v_gene: TRBV5-1
abundance: many
d_gene: TRBD2
j_gene: TRBJ2-7
CDR3nt: TGCGCCAGCAGCCGGGGACTAGCGGGAGACTCCTACGAGCAGTACTTC
CDR3aa: CASSRGLAGDSYEQYF

v_gene: TRBV2
abundance: .
d_gene: TRBD2
j_gene: TRBJ2-3
CDR3nt: TGTGCCAGCAGTGAACGGGGGGGCACAGATACGCAGTATTTT
CDR3aa: CASSERGGTDTQYF

v_gene: TRBV12-3/TRBV12-4
abundance: .
d_gene: TRBD2
j_gene: TRBJ2-1
CDR3nt: TGTGCCAGCAGTTTCTCTAGCGGATTCAATGAGCAGTTCTTC
CDR3aa: CASSFSSGFNEQFF

v_gene: TRBV15
abundance: .
d_gene: .
j_gene: TRBJ2-7
CDR3nt: TGTGCCACCAGCAGAAAGATTTTGGGCAGCCCCGTGGTTAGCTACGAGCAGTACTTC
CDR3aa: CATSRKILGSPVVSYEQYF

v_gene: TRBV24-1
abundance: few
d_gene: .
j_gene: TRBJ2-2
CDR3nt: TGTGCCACCAGTGATCCCGGTGAAGCCACCGGGGAGCTGTTTTTT
CDR3aa: CATSDPGEATGELFF

v_gene: TRBV30
abundance: .
d_gene: .
j_gene: TRBJ2-1
CDR3nt: TGTGCCTGGAGTGTAGGGACCGTTCCTAATGAGCAGTTCTTC
CDR3aa: CAWSVGTVPNEQFF

v_gene: TRBV5-1
abundance: few
d_gene: .
j_gene: TRBJ1-1
CDR3nt: TGCGCCAGCAGCCCATCATCCGGGGGCTACCAAGTCTCTGAAGCTTTCTTT
CDR3aa: CASSPSSGGYQVSEAFF

v_gene: TRBV15
abundance: few
d_gene: .
j_gene: TRBJ2-5
CDR3nt: TGTGCCACCAGCAGAGCTACAAGGAAAGAGACCCAGTACTTC
CDR3aa: CATSRATRKETQYF

v_gene: TRBV15
abundance: .
d_gene: .
j_gene: TRBJ1-5
CDR3nt: TGTGCCACAGAGGTCTACGGACAGCCCCAGCATTTT
CDR3aa: CATEVYGQPQHF